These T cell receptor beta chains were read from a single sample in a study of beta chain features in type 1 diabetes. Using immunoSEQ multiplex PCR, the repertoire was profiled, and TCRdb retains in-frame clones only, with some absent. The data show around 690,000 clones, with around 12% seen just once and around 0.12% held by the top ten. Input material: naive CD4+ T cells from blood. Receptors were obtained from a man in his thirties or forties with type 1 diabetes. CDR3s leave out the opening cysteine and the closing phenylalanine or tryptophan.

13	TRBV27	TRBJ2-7	ASSSSSLESYEQY
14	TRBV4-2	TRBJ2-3	ASSQDQGSGAPPQY
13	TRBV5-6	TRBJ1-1	ASSFYAAGGTEAF
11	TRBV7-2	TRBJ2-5	ASTQGREGTQY
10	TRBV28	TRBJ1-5	ASKTGDQPQH
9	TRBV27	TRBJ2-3	ASSYMDTQY
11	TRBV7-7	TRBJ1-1	ASSLTGDTEAF
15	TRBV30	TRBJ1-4	ACPSSASPITNEKLF
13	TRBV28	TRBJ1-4	ASCPGGRTTMGLF
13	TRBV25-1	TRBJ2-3	ASSRTSGVTDTQY
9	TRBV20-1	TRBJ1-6	SARVAGPLH
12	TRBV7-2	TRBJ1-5	ASSLDGQLRPQH
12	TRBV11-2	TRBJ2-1	ASSLGGSYNEQF
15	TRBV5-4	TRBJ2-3	ASSLGSGGAPTDTQY
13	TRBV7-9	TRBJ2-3	ASSLVQGIPDTQY
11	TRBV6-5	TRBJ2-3	ASSAPGIYTQY
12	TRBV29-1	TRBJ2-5	SVESGGAGETQY
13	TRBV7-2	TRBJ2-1	ASSPTSGGMYEQF
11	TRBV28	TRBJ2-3	ASSLSGTDTQY
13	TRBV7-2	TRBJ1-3	ASSIWTGSGNTIY
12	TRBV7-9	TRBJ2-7	ASSSRQGAYEQY
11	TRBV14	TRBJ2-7	ASSRGYLVEQY
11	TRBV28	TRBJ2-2	ASIDGNTGELF
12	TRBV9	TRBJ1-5	ASSVAGGNQPQH
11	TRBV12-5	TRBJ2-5	ASGLTGGETQY
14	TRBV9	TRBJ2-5	ASSVGVGQTQETQY
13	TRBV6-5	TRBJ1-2	ASSYGTGGNHGYT
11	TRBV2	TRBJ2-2	ASSEYGYGELF
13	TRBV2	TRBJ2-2	ASSVGAANTGELF
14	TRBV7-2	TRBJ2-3	ASSLSASGGSDTQY
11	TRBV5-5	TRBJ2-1	ASSLTAYNEQF
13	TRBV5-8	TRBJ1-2	ASSLTSSTNYGYT
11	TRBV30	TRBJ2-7	AWRGTGSYEQY
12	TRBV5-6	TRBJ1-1	ASSWGQGATEAF
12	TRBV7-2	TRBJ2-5	ASSGRTGTETQY
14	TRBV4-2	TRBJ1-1	ASSQGSGPLNTEAF
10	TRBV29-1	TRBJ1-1	SVGQFDTEAF
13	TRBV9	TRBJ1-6	ASSVGPRPNSPLH
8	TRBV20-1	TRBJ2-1	SASTATQF
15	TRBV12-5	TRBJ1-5	ASGIYRDTRGDWPQH
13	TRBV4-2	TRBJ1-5	ASSQVVEGHQPQH
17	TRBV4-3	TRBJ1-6	ASSQDLVQGTSADSPLH
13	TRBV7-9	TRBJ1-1	ASSLGSGPNTEAF
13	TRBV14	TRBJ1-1	ASSLARAENTEAF
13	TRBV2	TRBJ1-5	ASSYGQGFRQPQH
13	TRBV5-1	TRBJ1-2	ASSLLETGDYGYT
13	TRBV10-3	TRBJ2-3	ASAGPAVSADTQY
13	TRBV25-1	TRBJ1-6	ASSDPGTGGDSLH
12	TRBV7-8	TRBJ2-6	ASSVGSGANVLT
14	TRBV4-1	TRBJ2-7	ASSHNILAGVHEQY
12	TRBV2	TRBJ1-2	ASSATGVIGGYT
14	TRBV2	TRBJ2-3	ASSPRTSGGTDTQY
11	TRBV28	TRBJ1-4	ASSFTVNEKLF
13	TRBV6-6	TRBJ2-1	ASSYGRDRVYEQF
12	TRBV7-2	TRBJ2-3	ASSLVPGTDTQY
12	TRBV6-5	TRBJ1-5	ASSYSIDNQPQH
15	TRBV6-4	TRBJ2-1	ATLAEGWGNYYNEQF